This T cell receptor (beta chain) was observed in a study of shared clonotypes between healthy human individuals. Study results and limitations: The small donor group covered limited genetic and exposure diversity.

Unsorted PBMC samples were amplified in replicate PCRs containing 250 to 350 ng DNA, about 28,000 T cell genomes. Sequencing was performed with immunoSEQ multiplex PCR; in TCRdb, only in-frame clones are kept and a portion is missing. Found here are roughly 500,000 clones, less than 85% of them singletons; the top ten hold 10% to 15%. The V gene lost 5 bases and the J gene lost 2 bases, with 6 bases spanning the gap. Looked up from germline, CDR1 is SGHAT and CDR2 is FQDESV (reference sequence). The CDR3 spans 12 residues. This clone was seen once. As yet, its antigen is unknown. This clonotype was sampled from a woman between 35 and 50 years old in good health. Some clones in this sample may be carry-over from other donors' samples. The chain employs TRBV11-1 and TRBJ1-2; D remains unclear. Sequencing was done on a sample of PBMCs. This CDR3 reads CASSPGNYGYTF. CDR3 DNA: TGTGCCAGCAGCCCCGGCAACTATGGCTACACCTTC.